Below, one TCR beta chain is given with its context. The CDR3 has 16 amino acids. The J segment lost 6 bases and the V segment lost 4 bases, leaving 9 bases of the junction unmatched. CDR1 and CDR2 (germline): MNHEY, SVGAGI. The data were taken from a study of blood T cell repertoires in COVID-19. Study-wide context: Whether acute or convalescent, the COVID-19 samples came from the United States, Italy and Spain. T cells, B-cell-depleted T cells, or PBMCs provided the cDNA or gDNA that served as material.

In the original processing: Using reference gene primer amplification, nucleated cell counts were estimated. Profiled with immunoSEQ multiplex PCR; TCRdb holds only in-frame clones, not every one. V, J and clone size are those of that table, while D and trimming were read from the DNA. The sample includes 52,000 or so clones, roughly nine tenths seen only once; the top ten take about 28%. Source material: peripheral blood. The V and J genes are TRBV6-5 and TRBJ1-6; 7 positions agree with TRBD1. This TCR came from a human donor in a cohort sampled during active COVID-19. The CDR3 bases are TGTGCCAGCAGTTCTAGAGAACAGGGGATTAATTCACCCCTCCACTTT. Protein: CASSSREQGINSPLHF.